This is a list of T cell receptor beta chains from one sample in a study of T cells in Graves' hyperthyroidism and ophthalmopathy. From the multiplex PCR reads, TCRdb called clonotypes with MiXCR, one entry per CDR3 protein. The table shows hundreds of thousands of distinct CDR3 sequences, with roughly 20% occurring only once. The sequenced sample was blood. These receptors all stem from a man under 40 with Graves' ophthalmopathy. The CDR3 runs from the conserved cysteine through the conserved F or W. D genes are given only for firm matches. The size entry is marked missing in some rows and otherwise reads once, few, many or a size class.

v_gene	d_gene	j_gene	abundance	CDR3nt	CDR3aa
TRBV10-2	NA	TRBJ2-7	few	TGCGCCAGCAGTGTTGGGGGGCCGAACGAGCAGTACTTC	CASSVGGPNEQYF
TRBV28	TRBD2	TRBJ2-1	NA	TGTGCCAGCATCAGAGAACTAGCGGGCTCATACAATGAGCAGTTCTTC	CASIRELAGSYNEQFF
TRBV2	NA	TRBJ2-6	few	TGTGCCAGCAGTTTGGGGTTCGGGGCCAACGTCCTGACTTTC	CASSLGFGANVLTF
TRBV5-4	NA	TRBJ2-3	NA	TGTGCCAGCAGCTCGGGCCTAGGGTTGGATACGCAGTATTTT	CASSSGLGLDTQYF
TRBV5-1	TRBD2	TRBJ2-3	few	TGCGCCAGCAGCTTAGGACTAGCGGGAATCGCAGATACGCAGTATTTT	CASSLGLAGIADTQYF
TRBV15	TRBD1	TRBJ2-7	NA	TGTGCCACCAGCAGCCCCCGGACAGGGATCCACGAGCAGTACTTC	CATSSPRTGIHEQYF
TRBV12-3/TRBV12-4	TRBD2	TRBJ2-1	NA	TGTGCCAGCAGTTTCTTAGCGGGAGGTGTAACTGAGCAGTTCTTC	CASSFLAGGVTEQFF
TRBV20-1	NA	TRBJ1-1	few	TGCAGTGCTAGAGCTGGAGTGGACACTGAAGCTTTCTTT	CSARAGVDTEAFF
TRBV6-4	NA	TRBJ2-7	few	TGTGCCAGCAGTCACCAGGAGCAGTACTTC	CASSHQEQYF
TRBV6-1	TRBD1	TRBJ1-1	NA	TGTGCCAGCAGCATTGACAGGGCTGAAGCTTTCTTT	CASSIDRAEAFF
TRBV7-2	NA	TRBJ2-7	many	TGTGCCAGCAGCCCAGGGACTCCATACGAGCAGTACTTC	CASSPGTPYEQYF
TRBV30	TRBD1	TRBJ1-1	NA	TGTGCCAGTAGTATCCGGACAGGGACGGCTTTCTTT	CASSIRTGTAFF
TRBV4-1	NA	TRBJ2-5	NA	TGCGCCAGCAGCCAAGTTCTCCTGGTTGAGACCCAGTACTTC	CASSQVLLVETQYF
TRBV20-1	TRBD2	TRBJ2-7	NA	TGCAGTGCTGATCTAGCGGGAGGCTTATACGAGCAGTACTTC	CSADLAGGLYEQYF
TRBV7-3	NA	TRBJ1-2	NA	TGTGCCAGCAGCTTAACGAGGGGGGCTGGCTACACCTTC	CASSLTRGAGYTF
TRBV6-6	TRBD2	TRBJ2-3	NA	TGTGCCAGCAGTTACTCGGCGCGGGAGACTAGCACAGATACGCAGTATTTT	CASSYSARETSTDTQYF
TRBV5-1	NA	TRBJ1-6	few	TGCGCCAGCAGCTTGGGGGACTCGGATTCACCCCTCCACTTT	CASSLGDSDSPLHF
TRBV29-1	TRBD1	TRBJ1-1	many	TGCAGCGTTGAGCGAACAGGGGGTAGAAACACTGAAGCTTTCTTT	CSVERTGGRNTEAFF
TRBV7-9	TRBD1	TRBJ2-3	NA	TGTGCCAGCAGCCCACTCCGCCGGACAGGGGGCACAGATACGCAGTATTTT	CASSPLRRTGGTDTQYF
TRBV12-3/TRBV12-4	NA	TRBJ1-6	few	TGTGCCACCACGGGGCACGATAATTCACCCCTCCACTTT	CATTGHDNSPLHF
TRBV4-1	NA	TRBJ2-2	NA	TGCGCCAGCAGCCAATCCCACGGCGGACGCCAGGCCGGGGAGCTGTTTTTT	CASSQSHGGRQAGELFF
TRBV6-2/TRBV6-3	TRBD2	TRBJ2-1	NA	TGTGCCACTACTAGCGGGAGTTCATATGAGCAGTTCTTC	CATTSGSSYEQFF
TRBV20-1	NA	TRBJ1-5	many	TGCAGTGCTGGGGGCGCGGCAAGGAATCAGCCCCAGCATTTT	CSAGGAARNQPQHF
TRBV4-1	TRBD1	TRBJ2-5	few	TGCGCCAGCAGCCCCTTAGGACAGGGGGTAAAAGAGACCCAGTACTTC	CASSPLGQGVKETQYF
TRBV5-6	TRBD2	TRBJ2-5	NA	TGTGCCAGCAGCTCGGGACTAGCGGGATCCATGGGGACCCAGTACTTC	CASSSGLAGSMGTQYF
TRBV7-3	TRBD2	TRBJ2-3	NA	TGTGCCAGCAGCCCCGGACTAGCGGGATTAGATACGCAGTATTTT	CASSPGLAGLDTQYF
TRBV2	TRBD2	TRBJ2-1	NA	TGTGCCAGCAGTGAAAGGCGGGAGGGCCGGAATGAGCAGTTCTTC	CASSERREGRNEQFF
TRBV15	TRBD1	TRBJ2-7	few	TGTGCCACCAGCAGAGATGGGACAGCTTACGACTACGAGCAGTACTTC	CATSRDGTAYDYEQYF
TRBV5-1	TRBD2	TRBJ2-7	few	TGCGCCAGCAGCCTCAGGGAGGGAGTCCTTAACGAGCAGTACTTC	CASSLREGVLNEQYF
TRBV20-1	TRBD2	TRBJ2-1	few	TGCAGTGCTCCTGGGACTGTAGCGGGGGTCTACAATGAGCAGTTCTTC	CSAPGTVAGVYNEQFF
TRBV20-1	NA	TRBJ2-7	many	TGCAGTGCTGAGCCCGCCCTTCGGGGCTACGAGCAGTACTTC	CSAEPALRGYEQYF
TRBV6-1	NA	TRBJ1-5	NA	TGTGCCAGCAGTGAACTCAGGAATCAGCCCCAGCATTTT	CASSELRNQPQHF
TRBV5-1	NA	TRBJ1-1	many	TGCGCCAGCAGCCCGGAAGCCAGTTCGGCCAACACTGAAGCTTTCTTT	CASSPEASSANTEAFF
TRBV29-1	NA	TRBJ2-1	NA	TGCAGCGTTGACCCCTCCCGCGATGAGCAGTTCTTC	CSVDPSRDEQFF
TRBV20-1	TRBD1	TRBJ2-6	NA	TGCAGTGCTCTCTCAGGACAGGGGAACTCTGGGGCCAACGTCCTGACTTTC	CSALSGQGNSGANVLTF
TRBV3-1	NA	TRBJ2-1	few	TGTGCCAGCAGCCAAGAGGTGGCTAGCGCATACAATGAGCAGTTCTTC	CASSQEVASAYNEQFF
TRBV10-3	TRBD2	TRBJ2-7	NA	TGTGCCATCAGTGAGACTAGCGGGAGACGCGAGCAGTACTTC	CAISETSGRREQYF
TRBV13	NA	TRBJ2-1	NA	TGTGCCAGCAGCGAGCGGACAGCTTACAATGAGCAGTTCTTC	CASSERTAYNEQFF
TRBV2	NA	TRBJ2-7	many	TGTGCCAGCAGGGACCGTAACGAGCAGTACTTC	CASRDRNEQYF
TRBV4-3	NA	TRBJ1-2	few	TGCGCCAGCAGCCAAGTCTGGGACACCAACTATGGCTACACCTTC	CASSQVWDTNYGYTF
TRBV20-1	TRBD2	TRBJ2-1	NA	TGCAGTGCTATCGGACTAGCGGGCAAAATTTACAATGAGCAGTTCTTC	CSAIGLAGKIYNEQFF